This T cell receptor (beta chain) emerged from a study of OX40 agonist ivuxolimab in advanced cancers. Turning to the study itself: Patients were dosed with the agonistic anti-OX40 (CD134) antibody ivuxolimab. A partial response was reached by three patients: one with hepatocellular carcinoma and two with cutaneous melanoma.

About this clone: What it binds is not known.

No patient had autoimmune disease or received systemic immunosuppression. Study results and caveats: Relative to CD4+ cells, CD8+ T cells on average had more expanded clones.

Trimming cost V 1 base and J 8 bases, with 22 bases left between them. Germline CDR1 reads SGHNT; CDR2 reads YYREEE (reference sequence). The CDR3 extends over 16 amino acids. Sequenced by immunoSEQ multiplex PCR; TCRdb stores in-frame clones only, minus some. The sample records 20,000 to 30,000 clones, 88% being singletons. The source was CD4+ or CD8+ T cells sorted from blood, collected in a trial of the OX40 agonist ivuxolimab. This receptor was obtained from an adult with an advanced solid tumor such as melanoma, head and neck, liver or kidney cancer. The chain carries TRBV5-4 and TRBJ2-7, with D perhaps matching TRBD2 (5 bases). Here the CDR3 reads CASSLSPDLRNRKQYF. CDR3 bases: TGTGCCAGCAGCTTGAGCCCGGACTTGCGAAATAGAAAGCAGTACTTC.